The source of this TCR beta chain is a study of CD8 T cells in Susac syndrome. Study results and caveats: The study acknowledged a relatively small number of individuals in its TCR sequencing and HLA analysis.

Sequencing of TCR beta, carried out with a high-throughput approach, was applied to CD8+ and CD4+ T cells from the blood. Reverse transcription of about 0.45 to 1 ug RNA was carried out with random hexamers. TCRdb reprocessed the immunoSEQ multiplex PCR reads via MiXCR and lists one record per CDR3 protein. There are tens of thousands of distinct CDR3 sequences in the sample; about 91% occur only once, and under 0.65% lies in the top ten. J gave up 8 bases and V 5 bases, and 5 bases lay outside the gene matches. The germline gives CDR1 SGHRS, CDR2 YFSETQ. The CDR3 totals 13 residues. In regard to this clonotype: The antigen is undetermined.

This receptor was obtained from a human donor with multiple sclerosis. This sequence joins TRBV5-1 and TRBJ2-1, with 9 bases lining up with TRBD2. Source material: CD8+ T cells from PBMCs. CDR3 region: CASRASGADEQFF. CDR3 coding DNA: TGCGCCAGCAGGGCTAGCGGGGCGGATGAGCAGTTCTTC.